This T cell receptor beta chain was sequenced in a study of blood T cell repertoires in COVID-19. As for the study in general: Sources were T cells, B-cell-depleted T cells, or PBMCs; the material itself was cDNA or gDNA.

Resolution of symptoms, clearance, or two negative PCRs was present in recovered Cohort 3 donors. Clones were read by immunoSEQ multiplex PCR, and TCRdb kept only the in-frame ones, dropping some. This table holds about 350,000 clones, around 87% found once. From germline, CDR1 is LNHDA and CDR2 SQIVND (reference sequence). The germline V and J ends were trimmed by 7 bases and 2 bases, with 9 bases remaining between them. This CDR3 has 13 residues. The specimen was PBMCs or T cells enriched from blood (not recorded which). This chain connects TRBV19 to TRBJ1-5; no firm D call. The sequence was collected from a young woman who had recovered from COVID-19. The CDR3 region is CASMYSGNQPQHF. In DNA, the CDR3 is TGTGCCAGTATGTATAGTGGCAATCAGCCCCAGCATTTT.